This T cell receptor beta chain derives from a study of T cell responses to AZD1222 COVID-19 vaccine. Method: immunoSEQ multiplex PCR; TCRdb's copy keeps in-frame clones and lacks some. This sample yields some 170,000 clones, of which 70% to 90% are seen a single time; roughly 4.3% belongs to the top ten. Germline V CDR1 and CDR2: SGHRS, YFSETQ. The germline V and J ends were trimmed by 5 bases and 2 bases, with 11 bases remaining between them. The CDR3 is 13 amino acids. Samples with a second dose at about 4 or about 12 weeks were pooled together. The source was peripheral blood, collected 28 days after the second AZD1222 dose. This chain joins TRBV5-1 and TRBJ2-7, with D possibly TRBD1 on 6 matching bases. This TCR came from an adult who received the AZD1222 COVID-19 vaccine. As DNA, the CDR3 is TGCGCCAGCAGGGGGGACAACACCTACGAGCAGTACTTC. As protein: CASRGDNTYEQYF.